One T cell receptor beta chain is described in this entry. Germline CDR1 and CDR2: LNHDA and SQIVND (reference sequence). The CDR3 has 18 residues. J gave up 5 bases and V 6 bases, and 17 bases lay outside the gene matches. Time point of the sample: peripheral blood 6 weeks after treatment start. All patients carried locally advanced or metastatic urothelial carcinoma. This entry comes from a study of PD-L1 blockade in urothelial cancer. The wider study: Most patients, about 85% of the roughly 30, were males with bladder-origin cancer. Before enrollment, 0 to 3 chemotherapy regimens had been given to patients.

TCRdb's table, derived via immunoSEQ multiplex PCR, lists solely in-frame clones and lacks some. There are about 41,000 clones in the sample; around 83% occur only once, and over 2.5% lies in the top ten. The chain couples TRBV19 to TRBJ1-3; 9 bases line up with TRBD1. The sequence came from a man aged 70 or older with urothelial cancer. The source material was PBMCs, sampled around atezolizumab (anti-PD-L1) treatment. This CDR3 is CASSPGGQGPGWRNTIYF. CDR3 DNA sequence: TGTGCCAGTAGCCCAGGGGGACAGGGTCCCGGCTGGCGAAACACCATATATTTT.